One TCR beta chain is described in this entry. The antigen remains undetermined. The CDR3 runs 15 residues. V was trimmed by 1 base and J by 7 bases, leaving 17 bases between them. From germline, CDR1 is MGHRA and CDR2 YSYEKL. TCRdb keeps only in-frame clones here, not all; method: immunoSEQ multiplex PCR. The table shows about 350,000 clones, with around 90% occurring only once. The data stem from a study of cytomegalovirus exposure and HLA in healthy donors. Study background: It was reported in a later analysis that the 100 to 150 validation repertoires used the same platform as the roughly 640 first-cohort repertoires. Notes on the study in general: The TCR clusters that emerged in the first cohort tended, a later analysis found, to co-occur in the roughly 120 validation repertoires. Associated with cytomegalovirus, according to the listing, were 150 to 200 TCR beta chains.

The sequenced sample consisted of PBMCs. The chain recombines TRBV4-1 with TRBJ2-7; tentative D call: TRBD1 (5 bases). This TCR was sampled from a woman in her 30s in good health and CMV-seropositive. CDR3 in DNA: TGCGCCAGCAGCCAAGGTGCAGGGTCGATATTTGAGCAGTACTTC. Amino acid sequence: CASSQGAGSIFEQYF.